What follows are 9 T cell receptor beta chains derived from one specimen sequenced in a study of tumor and adjacent non-tumor tissue in lung cancer. RNA was extracted from bulk tissue without any cell sorting. Distant lung tissue was collected more than 3 cm away from the tumor edge. A modified ARM-PCR protocol with three rounds of nested PCR amplified TCRbeta. TCRdb processed the multiplex PCR reads anew with MiXCR; each CDR3 protein has one entry. Here the sample spans 70,000 to 95,000 distinct CDR3 sequences, 76% being singletons. Sequencing input: distant non-tumor lung tissue. These TCRs come from a man in his 70s with non-small cell lung cancer.

As to this clonotype: This may arise from a read error, as a much more abundant clone is one base away. The rearrangement links TRBV29-1 to TRBJ2-1, with D uncertain. The CDR3 length is 10 residues. Deletions cut 7 bases from V and 12 bases from J, with 13 bases between. CDR1 and CDR2 from the germline V gene are SQVTM and ANQGSEA. Here the CDR3 DNA reads TGCAGCGGTGGCGGTTATGTGCAGTTCTTC. The encoded protein is CSGGGYVQFF.

This clonotype was counted a few times. V and J are TRBV6-1 and TRBJ1-4; D remains unclear. Per germline, CDR1 MNHNS and CDR2 SASEGT. The CDR3 loop spans 14 amino acids. CDR3 protein: CARTERATNEKLFF. CDR3 DNA: TGTGCTAGAACCGAGAGGGCAACTAATGAAAAACTGTTTTTT.

This clonotype was seen more than once but under ten times. This rearrangement joins TRBV11-3 to TRBJ1-1; 8 nucleotides agree with TRBD1. V lost 5 bases and J lost 7; bases outside the gene matches: 12. CDR3 length: 15 amino acids. Per germline, CDR1 SGHNT and CDR2 YENEEA. In DNA, the CDR3 is TGTGCCAGCAGCCCCAGGGGACAGGAGGACAATGAAGCTTTCTTT. It specifies CASSPRGQEDNEAFF.

At least ten counts were recorded for this clonotype. The chain links TRBV29-1 to TRBJ2-1; 10 bases map to TRBD2. Germline V lookup: CDR1 SQVTM, CDR2 ANQGSEA. The length of the CDR3 is 15 residues. The V segment lost 3 bases and the J segment 4 bases; nucleotides outside the gene matches: 6. The CDR3 sequence: CSVDPTSGNYNEQFF. The CDR3 bases are TGCAGCGTTGACCCCACTAGCGGGAATTACAATGAGCAGTTCTTC.

The sample holds one count of this clonotype. This CDR3 fails to terminate in the conserved phenylalanine or tryptophan, so it likely reflects a read error. The chain recombines TRBV6-2 or TRBV6-3 with TRBJ2-1; the match to TRBD2 covers 7 bases. Germline CDR1 reads MNHEY; CDR2 reads SVGEGT. The length of the CDR3 is 13 residues. Here the CDR3 reads CANSYIPSGEQFV. The CDR3 DNA reads TGTGCCAACAGTTACATACCTAGCGGTGAGCAGTTCGTC.

Note on this clonotype: Without the conserved terminal phenylalanine or tryptophan, this CDR3 likely stems from a read error. No DNA is shown, since the ends of the CDR3 on it are uncertain; the CDR3 is the one TCRdb lists. The chain combines TRBV12-3 or TRBV12-4 with TRBJ2-5; the D call of TRBD2 is as the table states it, not checked on the DNA. Termini included, the CDR3 measures 20 amino acids. CDR3 sequence: CASRKSDHPTSGIPQETQCL.

Turning to this clonotype: Mismatch with germline at one junction end may stem from a read error. The rearrangement joins TRBV11-3 to TRBJ2-7; TRBD1 matches at 10 bases. Germline CDR1 reads SGHNT; CDR2 reads YENEEA. The CDR3 length is 15 residues. The CDR3, as DNA: TGTGCCAGCAGCTTAAGGGGACAGGGGCCTTACCAGCAATACTTC. This codes for CASSLRGQGPYQQYF.

For this clonotype: Germline is not matched at one junction end, which may reflect a read error. The chain has TRBV11-2 and TRBJ2-1, with D possibly TRBD1 on 6 matching bases. The V gene's germline CDR1 is SGHAT and CDR2 FQNNGV. CDR3 length equals 15 residues. CDR3: CVSSSETWGLYEQFF. The CDR3 nucleotides read TGTGTCAGCAGCTCAGAGACGTGGGGGCTCTATGAGCAGTTCTTC.

As for this clonotype: Without the conserved terminal phenylalanine or tryptophan, this CDR3 likely stems from a read error. The DNA is omitted, as the CDR3 cannot be located on it reliably, and the CDR3 follows TCRdb's listing. V gene TRBV14 combines with J gene TRBJ2-5. Looked up from germline, CDR1 is SGHDN and CDR2 is FVKESK. Termini included, the CDR3 measures 11 amino acids. CDR3 in amino acids: CANSQAGTHYL.